This entry lists 25 T cell receptor beta chains sequenced from one sample in a study of a mutant IDH1 vaccine in newly diagnosed glioma. The data were produced by immunoSEQ multiplex PCR, yet TCRdb's version contains in-frame clones alone and is incomplete. The sample lists more than 50,000 clones, 70% to 90% occurring once. These receptors have no known antigen. Noted time point: week 11, during vaccination. Vaccination used 300 ug of mutant IDH1 20-mer peptide per dose, with topical imiquimod. Material: PBMCs, obtained from a glioma patient whose treatment included an IDH1 peptide vaccine. These receptors were taken from a man aged 35 to 55 with glioma.

The chain employs TRBV6-5 and TRBJ1-1; possibly TRBD1 for D (5 bases). Trimming cost V 7 bases and J 6 bases, with 21 bases left between them. CDR3 length equals 15 residues. Looked up from germline, CDR1 is MNHEY and CDR2 is SVGAGI. CDR3 in amino acids: CASIPTPERGSEAFF. CDR3 in DNA: TGTGCCAGCATCCCAACACCGGAGAGGGGCTCTGAAGCTTTCTTT.

The chain joins TRBV2 to TRBJ1-6; the match to TRBD1 covers 7 bases. Germline CDR1 reads SNHLY; CDR2 reads FYNNEI. The length of the CDR3 is 13 residues. The J segment lost 9 bases and the V segment lost 6 bases, leaving 5 bases of the junction unmatched. The CDR3 spells CASRRDSVSPLHF. The CDR3 coding sequence is TGTGCCAGCAGGAGGGACAGTGTTTCACCCCTCCACTTT. Looking up the rest from reference TRBV2 and TRBJ1-6 gives the full variable domain: EPEVTQTPSHQVTQMGQEVILRCVPISNHLYFYWYRQILGQKVEFLVSFYNNEISEKSEIFDDQFSVERPDGSNFTLKIRSTKLEDSAMYFCASRRDSVSPLHFGNGTRLTVT.

The chain carries TRBV7-9 and TRBJ1-1, with TRBD1 matching over 12 bases. V was clipped by 5 bases and J by 1 base; unmatched bases: 5. CDR1 SEHNR and CDR2 FQNEAQ come from the germline V gene (reference sequence). The CDR3 totals 16 residues. CDR3 amino acids: CASSGTGGLANTEAFF. The CDR3 DNA is TGTGCCAGCAGCGGGACAGGGGGCTTAGCGAACACTGAAGCTTTCTTT.

The chain links TRBV27 to TRBJ2-1, with D possibly matching TRBD1 (6 bases). V lost 4 bases, J lost 2 bases, and 12 bases lay in between. Germline lookup yields CDR1 MNHEY and CDR2 SMNVEV (reference sequence). The CDR3 is 15 residues long. The CDR3 DNA follows: TGTGCCAGCAGTTATGAAGGGGGTGCCTACAATGAGCAGTTCTTC. Protein product: CASSYEGGAYNEQFF.

A note on this clone: A read error may produce the germline difference seen at one junction end. This sequence joins TRBV6-4 and TRBJ2-2, with TRBD2 matching 12 bases. The CDR3 length is 17 residues. CDR1 and CDR2 (germline): MRHNA, SNTAGT. CDR3 nucleotide sequence: TGTGCCAGCAGTTCATCTAGCGGGGGGGCCGGGACCGGGGAGCCGTTTTTT. Protein sequence: CASSSSSGGAGTGEPFF.

The V call is TRBV28, the J call TRBJ1-2; D unclear. The V and J ends lost 6 bases and 2 bases respectively, with 13 bases between them. Germline V gene sequence: CDR1 MDHEN, CDR2 SYDVKM. CDR3 length equals 14 residues. CDR3 DNA sequence: TGTGCCAGCAGCTACACCGGGGTCAACTATGGCTACACCTTC. It yields the protein CASSYTGVNYGYTF.

This clone has just one count. The chain recombines TRBV6-6 with TRBJ2-2; weak D call: TRBD2 (6 bases). The ends were cut back, 4 bases at V and 9 bases at J, with 12 bases in the middle. This CDR3 is built from 13 residues. In germline, CDR1 is MNHNY, CDR2 SVGAGI (reference sequence). The CDR3 spells CASSSAGLRELFF. CDR3 in DNA: TGTGCCAGCAGTTCCGCGGGACTGCGGGAGCTGTTTTTT.

The gene calls are TRBV5-1 and TRBJ2-2; TRBD1 matches 9 bases. There are 16 residues in the CDR3. Germline trimming cut 0 bases from V and 6 bases from J; bases unmatched to any gene: 6. Germline CDR1 SGHRS, CDR2 YFSETQ. The CDR3 region has the DNA TGCGCCAGCAGCTTGGCCCTGGGACAGGGAGCCGGGGAGCTGTTTTTT. Its translation is CASSLALGQGAGELFF.

This chain uses TRBV19 with TRBJ1-3; no definite D call. V lost 4 bases to trimming and J lost 2 bases, with 3 bases between them. From germline, CDR1 is LNHDA and CDR2 SQIVND (reference sequence). The length of the CDR3 is 12 residues. Here the CDR3 reads CASSKTGNTIYF. The CDR3 bases are TGTGCCAGTAGTAAGACTGGAAACACCATATATTTT.

V and J are TRBV6-6 and TRBJ1-1; maybe TRBD1 (6 bases). V was trimmed by 0 bases and J by 7 bases, leaving 9 bases between them. This CDR3 has 13 amino acids. The germline CDR1 and CDR2 sequences are MNHNY and SVGAGI (reference sequence). Written as DNA, the CDR3 is TGTGCCAGCAGTTACTCCGGACAGCTTGAAGCTTTCTTT. Translation gives CASSYSGQLEAFF.

The J gene is TRBJ2-7, the V gene TRBV11-2; TRBD2 agrees at 14 bases. Germline trimming cut 5 bases from V and 2 bases from J; bases unmatched to any gene: 2. The CDR3 consists of 15 residues. The germline V gene encodes CDR1 SGHAT and CDR2 FQNNGV. In nucleotides, the CDR3 is TGTGCCAGCAGCAAGACTAGCGGGGGGGCCTACGAGCAGTACGTC. Its protein is CASSKTSGGAYEQYV.

The V call is TRBV18, the J call TRBJ2-3, with D perhaps TRBD2 (5 bases). The CDR3 totals 16 residues. Between the trimmed V and J ends, which lost 0 bases and 6 bases, there was a span of 16 bases. Germline lookup yields CDR1 KGHSH and CDR2 LQKENI. CDR3 protein: CASSPPSGPPRDTQYF. The DNA of the CDR3 is TGTGCCAGCTCACCACCCAGCGGCCCCCCTCGGGATACGCAGTATTTT.

This clone was recorded a few times. The chain recombines TRBV30 with TRBJ1-5; D call uncertain. Looked up from germline, CDR1 is GTSNPN and CDR2 is SVGIG (reference sequence). V was shortened by 0 bases and J by 3 bases, with 6 bases between the two germline ends. This CDR3 comprises 13 residues. Written as DNA, the CDR3 is TGTGCCTGGAGTGTACGGGCCAATCAGCCCCAGCATTTT. Its translation is CAWSVRANQPQHF.

CDR3 in amino acids: CASSQVNLGFAETQYF. The CDR3 DNA sequence: TGCGCCAGCAGCCAAGTTAATTTAGGGTTTGCGGAGACCCAGTACTTC. The chain links TRBV4-1 to TRBJ2-5; the D is unclear. The ends were cut back, 1 base at V and 5 bases at J, with 17 bases in the middle. CDR1 MGHRA and CDR2 YSYEKL come from the germline V gene. The length of the CDR3 is 16 residues.

V and J are TRBV5-1 and TRBJ2-2; D perhaps matches TRBD2 (6 bases). Trimming took off 0 bases at V and 7 bases at J, with 16 bases between the two ends. The length of the CDR3 is 16 residues. Germline values: CDR1 SGHRS, CDR2 YFSETQ. In DNA form, the CDR3 reads TGCGCCAGCAGCTTGGCCACGGAGGGCAGTGGCGGGGAGCTGTTTTTT. Translation gives CASSLATEGSGGELFF.

The chain joins TRBV2 to TRBJ2-1; TRBD2 aligns across 8 bases. Germline CDR1 is SNHLY and CDR2 is FYNNEI. This CDR3 has 12 residues. V lost 6 bases to trimming and J lost 8 bases; unmatched junction nucleotides: 3. The chain's CDR3 is CASRSGGYEQFF. The CDR3 coding sequence is TGTGCCAGCAGGAGCGGGGGTTATGAGCAGTTCTTC.

The rearrangement joins TRBV28 to TRBJ1-1; D is uncertain. The CDR3 has 14 amino acids. V was clipped by 8 bases and J by 1 base, with 14 bases between them. Germline-derived CDR1 and CDR2 are MDHEN and SYDVKM. The CDR3 DNA follows: TGTGCCAGCGCATTACCGGGCCGGAACACTGAAGCTTTCTTT. Protein product: CASALPGRNTEAFF. Full variable domain (outside the CDR3, taken from reference TRBV28 and TRBJ1-1): DVKVTQSSRYLVKRTGEKVFLECVQDMDHENMFWYRQDPGLGLRLIYFSYDVKMKEKGDIPEGYSVSREKKERFSLILESASTNQTSMYLCASALPGRNTEAFFGQGTRLTVV.

The chain carries TRBV5-5 and TRBJ2-7, with D possibly being TRBD1 (6 bases). CDR1 is SGHKS and CDR2 is YYEKEE in the germline V gene (reference sequence). CDR3 length: 13 residues. V gave up 2 bases and J gave up 3 bases, with 9 bases separating them. The CDR3 DNA follows: TGTGCCAGCAGCTTCGGCAGGGGCTACGAGCAGTACTTC. It specifies CASSFGRGYEQYF. The complete variable domain, with remaining parts taken from reference TRBV5-5 and TRBJ2-7, reads DAGVTQSPTHLIKTRGQQVTLRCSPISGHKSVSWYQQVLGQGPQFIFQYYEKEERGRGNFPDRFSARQFPNYSSELNVNALLLGDSALYLCASSFGRGYEQYFGPGTRLTVT.

The chain joins TRBV28 to TRBJ1-2; TRBD1 might be the D (5 bases). Germline CDR1 MDHEN, CDR2 SYDVKM. The CDR3 length is 12 residues. Deletions cut 1 base from V and 12 bases from J, with 12 bases between. CDR3 coding DNA: TGTGCCAGCAGTTTATTGGGAGGGGCCAACACCTTC. Residues: CASSLLGGANTF.

The genes are TRBV7-9 and TRBJ2-7; 7 positions match TRBD1. CDR1 is SEHNR, CDR2 FQNEAQ, per germline (reference sequence). V was clipped by 5 bases and J by 5 bases; unmatched bases: 6. The CDR3 totals 13 residues. CDR3 residues: CASSRAGTDEQYF. For the CDR3, the DNA is TGTGCCAGCAGCCGAGCCGGGACAGACGAGCAGTACTTC.

The chain is built from TRBV5-1 and TRBJ2-3, with 10 bases matching TRBD1. V lost 4 bases, J lost 6 bases, and 8 bases stayed unmatched. This CDR3 contains 15 residues. CDR1 is SGHRS, CDR2 YFSETQ, per germline. CDR3 bases: TGCGCCAGCAGCCATCCGGGACAGGGGATGGATACGCAGTATTTT. Protein product: CASSHPGQGMDTQYF. Supplemented by reference TRBV5-1 and TRBJ2-3, the full variable domain reads KAGVTQTPRYLIKTRGQQVTLSCSPISGHRSVSWYQQTPGQGLQFLFEYFSETQRNKGNFPGRFSGRQFSNSRSEMNVSTLELGDSALYLCASSHPGQGMDTQYFGPGTRLTVL.

This rearrangement joins TRBV19 to TRBJ2-1; 16 nucleotides agree with TRBD2. The CDR3 totals 14 residues. Unmatched junction bases numbered 3, after V lost 8 bases and J lost 8 bases. Germline lookup yields CDR1 LNHDA and CDR2 SQIVND (reference sequence). In DNA form, the CDR3 reads TGTGCCAGTTCCGGGACTAGCGGGAGGGATGAGCAGTTCTTC. It codes for CASSGTSGRDEQFF. The full variable domain, with the rest looked up from reference TRBV19 and TRBJ2-1, is DGGITQSPKYLFRKEGQNVTLSCEQNLNHDAMYWYRQDPGQGLRLIYYSQIVNDFQKGDIAEGYSVSREKKESFPLTVTSAQKNPTAFYLCASSGTSGRDEQFFGPGTRLTVL.

This clone was observed a single time. The J gene is TRBJ2-7, the V gene TRBV7-9; the D gene is possibly TRBD2 (6 bases). The V end was cut by 8 bases, the J end by 3 bases, with 23 bases between. In germline, CDR1 is SEHNR, CDR2 FQNEAQ (reference sequence). CDR3 size: 16 residues. CDR3 residues: CASGVGRSSGRYEQYF. CDR3 nucleotide sequence: TGTGCCAGCGGGGTTGGGAGGAGTAGCGGACGCTACGAGCAGTACTTC.

This chain connects TRBV5-6 to TRBJ2-7, with D hard to call. The CDR3 totals 15 residues. Per the germline V gene, CDR1 is SGHDT and CDR2 is YYEEEE. Trimming shortened V by 0 bases and J by 4 bases, and 14 bases separated the two germline ends. CDR3 in DNA: TGTGCCAGCAGCTTGGGGTCGCAGCGATCTTACGAGCAGTACTTC. Translating gives CASSLGSQRSYEQYF.

The chain combines TRBV5-5 with TRBJ2-6, with D perhaps being TRBD1 or TRBD2 (5 bases each). V dropped 2 bases and J dropped 0 bases, with 18 bases sitting between them. This CDR3 contains 19 residues. In germline, CDR1 is SGHKS, CDR2 YYEKEE (reference sequence). The CDR3 nucleotides are TGTGCCAGCAGCTTATTCCTGACGGGACGGACCTCTGGGGCCAACGTCCTGACTTTC. It encodes CASSLFLTGRTSGANVLTF. The full variable domain, in which reference TRBV5-5 and TRBJ2-6 provide the parts outside the CDR3, is DAGVTQSPTHLIKTRGQQVTLRCSPISGHKSVSWYQQVLGQGPQFIFQYYEKEERGRGNFPDRFSARQFPNYSSELNVNALLLGDSALYLCASSLFLTGRTSGANVLTFGAGSRLTVL.